Given below is one T cell receptor (beta chain) in context. Trimming pared 3 bases from V and 0 bases from J, leaving 11 bases between. Per germline, CDR1 MGHDK and CDR2 SYGVNS. This CDR3 is built from 16 residues. The data derive from a study of blood T cells in healthy people across ages. Collection of about 9.4 milliliters of peripheral blood was performed for each donor. The second PCR ran roughly 6 to 11 cycles with a sample-barcoded 5' primer and J-beta primers. Every sample produced at least 2.5 million CDR3-containing paired-end reads. In TCRdb, the 5' RACE reads were re-called with MiXCR into one record per CDR3 protein. The sample yields 760,000 or so distinct CDR3 sequences, more than 20% seen once. The sample was also linked to a second study, of T cells of mothers and their children. Per that study: The authors used all extracted RNA for cDNA synthesis, at about 1.6 ug per 15 ul. Barcodes and 2-4 random nucleotides were added by M1S in the second PCR.

The clonotype originates from a boy younger than 18 in good health. Sequencing was carried out using blood. The chain recombines TRBV25-1 with TRBJ1-4; D is unresolved. The CDR3 spells CASSEQTEATNEKLFF. CDR3 bases: TGTGCCAGCAGTGAGCAGACGGAAGCAACTAATGAAAAACTGTTTTTT.